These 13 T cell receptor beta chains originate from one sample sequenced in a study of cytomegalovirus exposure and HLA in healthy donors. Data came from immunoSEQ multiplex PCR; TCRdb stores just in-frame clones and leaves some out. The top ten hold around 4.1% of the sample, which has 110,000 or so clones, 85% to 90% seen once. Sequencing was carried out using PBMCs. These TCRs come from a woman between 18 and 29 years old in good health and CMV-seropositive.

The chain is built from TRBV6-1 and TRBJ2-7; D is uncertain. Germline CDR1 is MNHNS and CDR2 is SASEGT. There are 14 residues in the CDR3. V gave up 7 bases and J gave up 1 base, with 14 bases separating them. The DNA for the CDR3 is TGTGCCAGCAAGCTGCCTGAACGGTCCTACGAGCAGTACTTC. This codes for CASKLPERSYEQYF.

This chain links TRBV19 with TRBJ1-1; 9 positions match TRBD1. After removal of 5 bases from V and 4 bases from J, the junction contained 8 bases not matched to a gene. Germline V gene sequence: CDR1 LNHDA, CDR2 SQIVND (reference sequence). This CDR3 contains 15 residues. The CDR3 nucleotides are TGTGCCAGTAGTGTTAACACAGGGGGCGGCACTGAAGCTTTCTTT. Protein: CASSVNTGGGTEAFF.

The chain's CDR3 is CASSSRFRSSYNEQFF. For the CDR3, the DNA is TGTGCCAGCAGTTCTAGGTTTAGGAGCTCCTACAATGAGCAGTTCTTC. V gene TRBV28 combines with J gene TRBJ2-1; D uncertain. Germline V gene lookup returns CDR1 MDHEN and CDR2 SYDVKM. This CDR3 comprises 16 residues. The V gene lost 4 bases and the J gene lost 0 bases, with 13 bases spanning the gap.

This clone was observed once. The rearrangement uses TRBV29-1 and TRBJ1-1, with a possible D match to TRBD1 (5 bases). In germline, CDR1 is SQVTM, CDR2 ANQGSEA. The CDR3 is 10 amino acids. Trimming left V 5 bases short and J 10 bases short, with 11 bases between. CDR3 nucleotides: TGCAGCGTTCTCTCCGGGGGAGCTTTCTTT. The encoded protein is CSVLSGGAFF.

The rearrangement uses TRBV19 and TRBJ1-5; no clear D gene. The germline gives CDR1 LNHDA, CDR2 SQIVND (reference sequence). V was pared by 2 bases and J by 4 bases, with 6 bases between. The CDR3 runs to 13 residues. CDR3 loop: CASSITGNQPQHF. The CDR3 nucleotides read TGTGCCAGTAGTATAACGGGAAATCAGCCCCAGCATTTT.

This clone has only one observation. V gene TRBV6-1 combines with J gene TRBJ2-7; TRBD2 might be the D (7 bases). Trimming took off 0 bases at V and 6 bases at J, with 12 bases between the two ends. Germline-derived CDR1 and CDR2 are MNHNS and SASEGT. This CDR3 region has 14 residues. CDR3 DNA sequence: TGTGCCAGCAGTGAAGCGGGGGGGCCTATCGAGCAGTACTTC. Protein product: CASSEAGGPIEQYF.

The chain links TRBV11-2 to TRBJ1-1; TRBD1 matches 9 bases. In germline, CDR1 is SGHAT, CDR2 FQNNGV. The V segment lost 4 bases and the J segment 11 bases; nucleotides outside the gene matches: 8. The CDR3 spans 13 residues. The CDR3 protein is CASSSTGGPRAFF. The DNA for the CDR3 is TGTGCCAGCAGCTCGACAGGGGGTCCCAGGGCTTTCTTT. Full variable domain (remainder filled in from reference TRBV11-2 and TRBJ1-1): EAGVAQSPRYKIIEKRQSVAFWCNPISGHATLYWYQQILGQGPKLLIQFQNNGVVDDSQLPKDRFSAERLKGVDSTLKIQPAKLEDSAVYLCASSSTGGPRAFFGQGTRLTVV.

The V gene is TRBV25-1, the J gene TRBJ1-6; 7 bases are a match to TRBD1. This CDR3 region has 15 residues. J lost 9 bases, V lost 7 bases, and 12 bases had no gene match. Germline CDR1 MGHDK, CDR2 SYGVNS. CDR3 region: CASKDRESLSSPLHF. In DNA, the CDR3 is TGTGCCAGCAAAGACAGGGAGAGTTTGAGTTCACCCCTCCACTTT.

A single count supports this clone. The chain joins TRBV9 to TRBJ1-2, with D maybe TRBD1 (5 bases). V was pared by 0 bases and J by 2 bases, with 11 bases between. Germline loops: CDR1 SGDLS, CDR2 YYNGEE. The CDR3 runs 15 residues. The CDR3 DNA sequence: TGTGCCAGCAGCGTAGGACGGGGGGGGAACTATGGCTACACCTTC. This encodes CASSVGRGGNYGYTF.

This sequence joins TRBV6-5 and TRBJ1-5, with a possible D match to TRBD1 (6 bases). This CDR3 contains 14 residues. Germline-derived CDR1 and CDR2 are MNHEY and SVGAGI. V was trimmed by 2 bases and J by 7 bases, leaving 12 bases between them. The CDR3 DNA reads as TGTGCCAGCAGTTACGCCAGGGGCGGCCAGCCCCAGCATTTT. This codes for CASSYARGGQPQHF.

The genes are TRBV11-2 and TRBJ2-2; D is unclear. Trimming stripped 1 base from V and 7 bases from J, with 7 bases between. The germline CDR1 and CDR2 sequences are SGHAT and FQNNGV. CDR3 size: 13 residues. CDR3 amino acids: CASSLVIVGELFF. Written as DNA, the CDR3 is TGTGCCAGCAGCTTAGTCATAGTCGGGGAGCTGTTTTTT.

The CDR3: CASSQELAVTDTQYF. CDR3 coding DNA: TGTGCCAGCAGCCAAGAGTTAGCAGTCACAGATACGCAGTATTTT. The chain carries TRBV4-2 and TRBJ2-3; the D is unclear. V was pared by 0 bases and J by 2 bases, with 9 bases between. CDR3 length: 15 residues. CDR1 and CDR2 (germline): LGHNA, YNFKEQ.

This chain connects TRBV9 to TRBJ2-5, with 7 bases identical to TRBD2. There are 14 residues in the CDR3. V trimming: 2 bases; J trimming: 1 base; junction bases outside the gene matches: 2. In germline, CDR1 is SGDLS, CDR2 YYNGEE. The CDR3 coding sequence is TGTGCCAGCAGCGTTTGGGGGGGCCAAGAGACCCAGTACTTC. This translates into CASSVWGGQETQYF.